This entry lists 2 T cell receptor beta chains sequenced from one sample in a study of blood T cell repertoires in COVID-19. Profiling relied on immunoSEQ multiplex PCR, and the TCRdb table lists in-frame clones only, not all of them. The profile covers tens of thousands of clones, with roughly 85% appearing a single time and roughly 9.9% taken by the ten largest. Specimen: peripheral blood. The receptors come from a human donor in a cohort sampled during active COVID-19.

The chain links TRBV5-4 to TRBJ2-5; 14 positions agree with TRBD2. Germline loops: CDR1 SGHNT, CDR2 YYREEE (reference sequence). The V gene end was trimmed by 6 bases and the J gene end by 1 base; junction bases not matched to a gene: 5. There are 16 residues in the CDR3. CDR3 bases: TGTGCCAGCACGACCGGGACTAGCGGGGGCCAAGAGACCCAGTACTTC. Amino acids: CASTTGTSGGQETQYF.

V gene TRBV5-1 combines with J gene TRBJ2-3; tentative D call: TRBD1 (5 bases). The length of the CDR3 is 14 residues. Germline assignment: CDR1 SGHRS and CDR2 YFSETQ. V was trimmed by 4 bases and J by 6 bases, leaving 15 bases between them. For the CDR3, the DNA is TGCGCCAGCAGCCCAAGGGGCAGAACGGATACGCAGTATTTT. Amino acid sequence: CASSPRGRTDTQYF.